The following is a T cell receptor (beta chain) sequence with its context. Trimming cost V 2 bases and J 4 bases, with 12 bases left between them. Germline assignment: CDR1 MNHEY and CDR2 SMNVEV (reference sequence). CDR3 length: 15 amino acids. This sample was included in a study of T cell clones after liver transplantation. Assay: immunoSEQ multiplex PCR; the TCRdb copy retains only in-frame clones and omits some. The sample has some 57,000 clones, more than 70% seen once. This sequence was found in a human patient who received a liver transplant. Certain T cells may be donor cells from the graft. Sequencing was performed on CD4+ T cells from blood, taken at the 22-month timepoint. The rearrangement joins TRBV27 to TRBJ1-5, with a possible D match to TRBD1 (5 bases). The CDR3 DNA reads as TGTGCCAGCAGTTTACAAGGACGGGGGAATCAGCCCCAGCATTTT. It specifies CASSLQGRGNQPQHF.